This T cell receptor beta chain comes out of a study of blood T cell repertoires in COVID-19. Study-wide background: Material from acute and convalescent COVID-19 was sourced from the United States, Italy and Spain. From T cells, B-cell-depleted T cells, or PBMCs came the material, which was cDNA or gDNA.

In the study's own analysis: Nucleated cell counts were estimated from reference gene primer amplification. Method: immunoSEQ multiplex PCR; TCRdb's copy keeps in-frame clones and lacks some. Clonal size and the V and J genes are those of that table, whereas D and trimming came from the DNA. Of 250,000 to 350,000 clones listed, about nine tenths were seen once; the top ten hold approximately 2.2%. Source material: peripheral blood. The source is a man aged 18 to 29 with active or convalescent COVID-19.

The CDR3 loop reads CASSQSRTGRGDSPLHF. As DNA, the CDR3 is TGCGCCAGCAGCCAATCCCGGACAGGGAGGGGCGATTCACCCCTCCACTTT. This chain connects TRBV4-3 to TRBJ1-6; the match to TRBD1 covers 8 bases. V shed 2 bases, J shed 8 bases, and the junction held 11 bases outside the gene matches. The V gene's germline CDR1 is LGHNA and CDR2 YSLEER. The CDR3 spans 17 residues.